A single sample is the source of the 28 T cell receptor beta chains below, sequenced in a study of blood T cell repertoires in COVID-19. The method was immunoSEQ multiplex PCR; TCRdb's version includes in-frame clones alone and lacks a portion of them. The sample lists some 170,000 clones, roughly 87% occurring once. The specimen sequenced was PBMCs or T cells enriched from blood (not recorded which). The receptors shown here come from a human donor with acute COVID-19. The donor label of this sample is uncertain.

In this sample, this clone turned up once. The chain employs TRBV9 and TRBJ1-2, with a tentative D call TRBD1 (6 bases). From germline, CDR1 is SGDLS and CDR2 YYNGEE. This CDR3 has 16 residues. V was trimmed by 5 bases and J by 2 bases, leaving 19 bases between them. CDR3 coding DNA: TGTGCCAGCAGATCACAGGGAGGGGCCCAGAACTATGGCTACACCTTC. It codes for CASRSQGGAQNYGYTF.

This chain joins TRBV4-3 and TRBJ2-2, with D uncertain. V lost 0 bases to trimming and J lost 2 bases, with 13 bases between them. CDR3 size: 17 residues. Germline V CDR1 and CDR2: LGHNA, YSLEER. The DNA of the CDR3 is TGCGCCAGCAGCCAAGACCAGACGGGTGCCAACACCGGGGAGCTGTTTTTT. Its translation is CASSQDQTGANTGELFF.

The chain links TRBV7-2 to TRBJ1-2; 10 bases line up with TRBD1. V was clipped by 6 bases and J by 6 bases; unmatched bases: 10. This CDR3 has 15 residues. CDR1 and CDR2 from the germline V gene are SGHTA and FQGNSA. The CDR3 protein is CASSPDRGRGDGYTF. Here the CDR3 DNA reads TGTGCCAGCAGTCCTGACAGGGGGCGAGGGGATGGCTACACCTTC. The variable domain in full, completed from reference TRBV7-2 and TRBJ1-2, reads GAGVSQSPSNKVTEKGKDVELRCDPISGHTALYWYRQSLGQGLEFLIYFQGNSAPDKSGLPSDRFSAERTGGSVSTLTIQRTQQEDSAVYLCASSPDRGRGDGYTFGSGTRLTVV.

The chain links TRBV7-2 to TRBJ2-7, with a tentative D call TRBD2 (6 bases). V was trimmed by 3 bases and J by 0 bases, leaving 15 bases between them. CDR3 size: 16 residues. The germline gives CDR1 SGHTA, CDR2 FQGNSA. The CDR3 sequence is CASSLGDGRSSYEQYF. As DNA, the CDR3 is TGTGCCAGCAGCTTGGGGGACGGGAGAAGCTCCTACGAGCAGTACTTC.

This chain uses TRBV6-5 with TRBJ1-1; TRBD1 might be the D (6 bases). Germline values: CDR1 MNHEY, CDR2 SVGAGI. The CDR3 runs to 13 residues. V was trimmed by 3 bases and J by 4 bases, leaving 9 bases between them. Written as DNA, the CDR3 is TGTGCCAGCAGTTATCTCAGGGGCACTGAAGCTTTCTTT. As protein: CASSYLRGTEAFF.

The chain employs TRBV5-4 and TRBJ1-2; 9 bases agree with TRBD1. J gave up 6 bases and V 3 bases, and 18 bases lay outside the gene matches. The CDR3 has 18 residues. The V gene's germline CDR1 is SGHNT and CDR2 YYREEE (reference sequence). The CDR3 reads CASSSYYPVQGASDGYTF. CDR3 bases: TGTGCCAGCAGCTCATACTACCCCGTACAGGGGGCGTCTGATGGCTACACCTTC.

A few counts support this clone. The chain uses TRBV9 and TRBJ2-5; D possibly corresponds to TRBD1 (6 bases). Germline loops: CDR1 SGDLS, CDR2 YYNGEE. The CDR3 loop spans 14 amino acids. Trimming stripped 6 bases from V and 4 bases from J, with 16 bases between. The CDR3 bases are TGTGCCAGCACCCCGAGGGGGTATGGAGAGACCCAGTACTTC. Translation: CASTPRGYGETQYF.

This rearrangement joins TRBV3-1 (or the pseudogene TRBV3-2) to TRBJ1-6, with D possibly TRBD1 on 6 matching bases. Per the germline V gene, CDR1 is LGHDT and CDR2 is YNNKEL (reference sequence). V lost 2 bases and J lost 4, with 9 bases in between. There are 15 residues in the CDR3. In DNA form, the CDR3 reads TGTGCCAGCAGCCAACAGGGGCGGTATAATTCACCCCTCCACTTT. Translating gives CASSQQGRYNSPLHF.

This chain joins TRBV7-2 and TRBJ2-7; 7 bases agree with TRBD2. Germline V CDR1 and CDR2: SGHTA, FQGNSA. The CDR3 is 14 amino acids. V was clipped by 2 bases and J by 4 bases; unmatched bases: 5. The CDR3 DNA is TGTGCCAGCAGCTTATTCGGGGGACTATACGAGCAGTACTTC. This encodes CASSLFGGLYEQYF.

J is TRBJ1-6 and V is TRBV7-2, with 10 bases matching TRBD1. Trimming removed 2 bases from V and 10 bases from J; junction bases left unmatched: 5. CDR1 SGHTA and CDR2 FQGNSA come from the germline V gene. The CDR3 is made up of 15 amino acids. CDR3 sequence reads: CASSLTGTGVSPLHF. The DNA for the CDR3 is TGTGCCAGCAGCTTAACGGGGACAGGGGTATCACCCCTCCACTTT. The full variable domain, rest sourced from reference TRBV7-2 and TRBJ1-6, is GAGVSQSPSNKVTEKGKDVELRCDPISGHTALYWYRQSLGQGLEFLIYFQGNSAPDKSGLPSDRFSAERTGGSVSTLTIQRTQQEDSAVYLCASSLTGTGVSPLHFGNGTRLTVT.

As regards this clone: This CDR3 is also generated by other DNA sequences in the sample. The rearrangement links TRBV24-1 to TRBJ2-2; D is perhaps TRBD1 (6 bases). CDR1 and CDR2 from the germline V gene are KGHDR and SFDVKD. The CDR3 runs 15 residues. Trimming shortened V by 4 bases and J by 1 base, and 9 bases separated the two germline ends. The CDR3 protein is CATSDPGQNTGELFF. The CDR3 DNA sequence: TGTGCCACCAGTGACCCGGGACAGAACACCGGGGAGCTGTTTTTT.

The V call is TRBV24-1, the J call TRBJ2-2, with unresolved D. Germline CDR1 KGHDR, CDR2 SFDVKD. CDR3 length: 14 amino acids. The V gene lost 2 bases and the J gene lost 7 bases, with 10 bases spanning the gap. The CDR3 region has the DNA TGTGCCACCAGTGATTCCGGTTTTAGCGGGGAGCTGTTTTTT. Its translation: CATSDSGFSGELFF.

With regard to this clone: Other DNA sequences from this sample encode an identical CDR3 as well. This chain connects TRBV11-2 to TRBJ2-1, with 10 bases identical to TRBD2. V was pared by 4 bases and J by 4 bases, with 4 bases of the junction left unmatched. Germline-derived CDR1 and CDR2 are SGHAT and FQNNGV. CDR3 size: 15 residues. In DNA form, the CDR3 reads TGTGCCAGCAGCTCGCTAGCGGGGGCGTACAATGAGCAGTTCTTC. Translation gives CASSSLAGAYNEQFF.

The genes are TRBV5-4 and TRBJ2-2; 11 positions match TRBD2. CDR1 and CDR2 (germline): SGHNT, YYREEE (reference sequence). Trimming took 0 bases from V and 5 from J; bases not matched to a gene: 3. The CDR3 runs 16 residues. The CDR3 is CASSLELAGGTGELFF. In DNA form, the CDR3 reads TGTGCCAGCAGCTTGGAGCTAGCGGGGGGTACCGGGGAGCTGTTTTTT.

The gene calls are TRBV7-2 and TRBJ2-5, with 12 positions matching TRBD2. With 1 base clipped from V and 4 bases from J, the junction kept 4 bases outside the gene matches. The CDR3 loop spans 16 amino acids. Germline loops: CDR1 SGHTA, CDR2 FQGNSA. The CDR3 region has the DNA TGTGCCAGCAGCTTAGTATCGACTAGCGGGGGAGAGACCCAGTACTTC. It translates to CASSLVSTSGGETQYF.

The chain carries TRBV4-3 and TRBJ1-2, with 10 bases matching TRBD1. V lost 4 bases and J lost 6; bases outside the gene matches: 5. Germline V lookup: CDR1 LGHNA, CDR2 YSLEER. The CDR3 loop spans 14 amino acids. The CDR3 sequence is CASSPGQGMDGYTF. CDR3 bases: TGCGCCAGCAGCCCGGGACAGGGGATGGATGGCTACACCTTC.

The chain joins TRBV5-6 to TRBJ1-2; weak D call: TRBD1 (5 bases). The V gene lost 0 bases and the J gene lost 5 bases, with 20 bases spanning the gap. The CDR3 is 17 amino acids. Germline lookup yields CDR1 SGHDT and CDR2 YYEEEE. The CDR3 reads CASSLDWGVLWEYGYTF. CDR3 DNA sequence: TGTGCCAGCAGCTTGGACTGGGGGGTTTTGTGGGAATATGGCTACACCTTC. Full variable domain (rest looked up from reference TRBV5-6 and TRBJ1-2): DAGVTQSPTHLIKTRGQQVTLRCSPKSGHDTVSWYQQALGQGPQFIFQYYEEEERQRGNFPDRFSGHQFPNYSSELNVNALLLGDSALYLCASSLDWGVLWEYGYTFGSGTRLTVV.

As DNA, the CDR3 is TGCAGCGTTGAAAAGACAGGGGTTGAAGCTTTCTTT. It is translated as CSVEKTGVEAFF. The rearrangement uses TRBV29-1 and TRBJ1-1; 8 bases are a match to TRBD1. Germline CDR1 reads SQVTM; CDR2 reads ANQGSEA. The junction had 3 bases not matched to a gene; V was cut back by 2 bases and J by 7 bases. The length of the CDR3 is 12 residues.

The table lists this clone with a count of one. The CDR3 DNA sequence: TGTGCCAGCAGTTTCGATCCGGCCGACAGGGGGCCACGGGGCTACACCTTC. This sequence encodes CASSFDPADRGPRGYTF. The V gene is TRBV27, the J gene TRBJ1-2; TRBD1 matches 10 bases. The germline CDR1 and CDR2 sequences are MNHEY and SMNVEV (reference sequence). V lost 3 bases to trimming and J lost 8 bases; unmatched junction nucleotides: 15. The CDR3 is 17 residues long.

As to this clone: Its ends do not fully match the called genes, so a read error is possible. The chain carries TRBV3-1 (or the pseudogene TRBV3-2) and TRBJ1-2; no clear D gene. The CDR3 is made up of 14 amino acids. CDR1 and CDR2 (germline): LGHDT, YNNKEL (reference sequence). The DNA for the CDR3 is TGTGCCAGCAACCAAGGAGGGTCGGGCTATGGCTACACCTTC. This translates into CASNQGGSGYGYTF.

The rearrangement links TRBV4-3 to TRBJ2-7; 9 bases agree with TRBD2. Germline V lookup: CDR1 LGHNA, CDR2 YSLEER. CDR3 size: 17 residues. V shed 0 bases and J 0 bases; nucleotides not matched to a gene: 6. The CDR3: CASSQDRLSGGSYEQYF. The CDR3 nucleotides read TGCGCCAGCAGCCAAGATCGGCTTAGCGGGGGCTCCTACGAGCAGTACTTC.

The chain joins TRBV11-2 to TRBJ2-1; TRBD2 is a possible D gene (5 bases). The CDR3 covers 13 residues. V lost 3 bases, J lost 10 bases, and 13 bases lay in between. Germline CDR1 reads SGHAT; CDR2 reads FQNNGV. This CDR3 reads CASSLNGRGEQFF. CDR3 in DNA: TGTGCCAGCAGCTTGAACGGCCGCGGGGAGCAGTTCTTC.

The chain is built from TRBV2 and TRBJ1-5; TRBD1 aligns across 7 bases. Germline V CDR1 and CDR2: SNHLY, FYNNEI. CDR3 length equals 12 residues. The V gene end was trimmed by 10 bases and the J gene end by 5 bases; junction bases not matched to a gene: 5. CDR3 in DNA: TGTGCCACTGGGGACAGCGATCAGCCCCAGCATTTT. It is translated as CATGDSDQPQHF.

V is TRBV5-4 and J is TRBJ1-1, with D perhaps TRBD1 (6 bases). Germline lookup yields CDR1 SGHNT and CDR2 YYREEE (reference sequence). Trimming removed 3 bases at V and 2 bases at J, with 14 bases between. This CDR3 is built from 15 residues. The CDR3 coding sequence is TGTGCCAGCAGCTCGCTAGACAGGACAAACACTGAAGCTTTCTTT. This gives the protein CASSSLDRTNTEAFF.

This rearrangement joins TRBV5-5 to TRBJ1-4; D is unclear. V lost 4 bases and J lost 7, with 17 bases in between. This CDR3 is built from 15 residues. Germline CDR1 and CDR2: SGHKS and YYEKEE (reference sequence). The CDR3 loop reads CASSNGRLRGEKLFF. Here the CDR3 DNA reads TGTGCCAGCAGCAATGGTCGTCTACGGGGTGAAAAACTGTTTTTT.

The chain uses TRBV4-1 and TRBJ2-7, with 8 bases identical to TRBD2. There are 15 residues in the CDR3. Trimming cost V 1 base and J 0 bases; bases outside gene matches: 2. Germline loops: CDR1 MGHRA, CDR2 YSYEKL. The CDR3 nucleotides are TGCGCCAGCAGCCAAGGAAGCGGGGGCTCCTACGAGCAGTACTTC. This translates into CASSQGSGGSYEQYF.

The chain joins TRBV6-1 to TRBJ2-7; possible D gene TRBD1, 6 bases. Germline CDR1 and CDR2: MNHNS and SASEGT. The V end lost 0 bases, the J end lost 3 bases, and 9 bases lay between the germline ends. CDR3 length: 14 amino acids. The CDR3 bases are TGTGCCAGCAGTGAAGCGAGACAGGTCTACGAGCAGTACTTC. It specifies CASSEARQVYEQYF.

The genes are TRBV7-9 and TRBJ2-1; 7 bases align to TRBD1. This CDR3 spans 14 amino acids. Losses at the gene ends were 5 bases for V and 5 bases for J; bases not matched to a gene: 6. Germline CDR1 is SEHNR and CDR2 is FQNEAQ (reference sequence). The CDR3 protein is CASSQGVFNNEQFF. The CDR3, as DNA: TGTGCCAGCAGCCAGGGGGTGTTCAACAATGAGCAGTTCTTC.